What follows are 20 T cell receptor beta chains derived from one specimen sequenced in a study of somatic mutations in cytotoxic T cells in rheumatoid arthritis. Measured with immunoSEQ multiplex PCR; TCRdb has only the in-frame clones, and not every one. The sample lists about 11,000 clones; 70% to 85% were seen once. Material for sequencing was CD8+ T cells sorted from blood. The receptor source for this set is a woman aged 55-69 years with rheumatoid arthritis.

The chain employs TRBV7-9 and TRBJ1-1; D gene uncertain. The V and J ends lost 5 bases and 4 bases respectively, with 14 bases between them. Germline V lookup: CDR1 SEHNR, CDR2 FQNEAQ (reference sequence). This CDR3 spans 14 amino acids. CDR3 protein: CASSRREKGTEAFF. As DNA, the CDR3 is TGTGCCAGCAGCCGACGGGAGAAGGGCACTGAAGCTTTCTTT.

The V and J genes are TRBV27 and TRBJ1-5; D gene uncertain. Germline loops: CDR1 MNHEY, CDR2 SMNVEV (reference sequence). The CDR3 spans 14 residues. V was shortened by 2 bases and J by 0 bases, with 5 bases between the two germline ends. CDR3: CASSLVASNQPQHF. DNA for the CDR3: TGTGCCAGCAGTTTAGTGGCTAGCAATCAGCCCCAGCATTTT.

The chain is built from TRBV27 and TRBJ2-6; D is possibly TRBD2 (5 bases). Per germline, CDR1 MNHEY and CDR2 SMNVEV (reference sequence). There are 13 residues in the CDR3. V gave up 10 bases and J gave up 0 bases, with 7 bases separating them. In nucleotides, the CDR3 is TGTGCCACCACTAGCTCTGGGGCCAACGTCCTGACTTTC. Its protein is CATTSSGANVLTF.

CDR3 coding DNA: TGCAGCGCCTATGCTGCGGGGACTAGCGGGAGGAGGAGCACATGGGAGACCCAGTACTTC. Translated, it gives CSAYAAGTSGRRSTWETQYF. V gene TRBV29-1 combines with J gene TRBJ2-5; 15 positions match TRBD2. The J segment lost 5 bases and the V segment lost 7 bases, leaving 23 bases of the junction unmatched. Germline CDR1 is SQVTM and CDR2 is ANQGSEA. This CDR3 is 20 amino acids long. The variable domain in full, completed from reference TRBV29-1 and TRBJ2-5, reads SAVISQKPSRDICQRGTSLTIQCQVDSQVTMMFWYRQQPGQSLTLIATANQGSEATYESGFVIDKFPISRPNLTFSTLTVSNMSPEDSSIYLCSAYAAGTSGRRSTWETQYFGPGTRLLVL.

The chain has TRBV2 and TRBJ2-7, with D unclear. Deletions cut 3 bases from V and 0 bases from J, with 9 bases between. The CDR3 is 14 residues long. CDR1 and CDR2 (germline): SNHLY, FYNNEI. The CDR3 is CASSERISSYEQYF. The CDR3 nucleotides are TGTGCCAGCAGTGAGCGGATTAGCTCCTACGAGCAGTACTTC.

The chain joins TRBV12-5 to TRBJ2-7; the D gene is possibly TRBD1 (5 bases). This CDR3 has 13 residues. Trimming cost V 3 bases and J 1 base, with 7 bases left between them. Germline V gene data show CDR1 as LGHNT and CDR2 as FRNRAP. CDR3 protein: CASGFDSSYEQYF. The CDR3 coding sequence is TGTGCTAGTGGTTTCGACAGTTCCTACGAGCAGTACTTC. Combining the CDR3 with reference TRBV12-5 and TRBJ2-7 gives the whole variable domain DARVTQTPRHKVTEMGQEVTMRCQPILGHNTVFWYRQTMMQGLELLAYFRNRAPLDDSGMPKDRFSAEMPDATLATLKIQPSEPRDSAVYFCASGFDSSYEQYFGPGTRLTVT.

The chain joins TRBV27 to TRBJ2-7; 7 nucleotides match TRBD1. CDR1 and CDR2 (germline): MNHEY, SMNVEV (reference sequence). The CDR3 is 13 amino acids. V was clipped by 6 bases and J by 6 bases; unmatched bases: 8. Here the CDR3 reads CASSYTGVGEQYF. The CDR3 DNA reads TGTGCCAGCAGCTATACAGGGGTCGGCGAGCAGTACTTC.

This chain joins TRBV28 and TRBJ2-3; D is possibly TRBD1 (6 bases). V lost 4 bases and J 9 bases, leaving 17 bases between the germline ends. CDR1 is MDHEN, CDR2 SYDVKM, per germline. The CDR3 consists of 14 residues. CDR3 sequence reads: CASSSRTVPGTQYF. DNA of the CDR3: TGTGCCAGCAGTTCCCGGACAGTCCCAGGGACGCAGTATTTT.

The rearrangement links TRBV11-2 to TRBJ2-7; 7 bases fit TRBD2. Germline V gene data show CDR1 as SGHAT and CDR2 as FQNNGV. After removal of 4 bases from V and 2 bases from J, the junction contained 2 bases not matched to a gene. The CDR3 has 13 residues. CDR3 sequence (DNA): TGTGCCAGCAGCTCCGGGACTACCTACGAGCAGTACTTC. Its translation: CASSSGTTYEQYF.

This clone came up a few times. CDR3 bases: TGTGCCTGGAGTTACTCTGGAAACACCATATATTTT. Translating gives CAWSYSGNTIYF. The V gene is TRBV30, the J gene TRBJ1-3; no clear D gene. Per the germline V gene, CDR1 is GTSNPN and CDR2 is SVGIG (reference sequence). The CDR3 spans 12 residues. With 2 bases removed from V and 0 bases from J, the gap between germline ends came to 2 bases.

This clone showed up just a few times. The chain carries TRBV6-1 and TRBJ2-1, with TRBD2 as a possible D gene (6 bases). The CDR3 is made up of 13 amino acids. The V end lost 7 bases, the J end lost 10 bases, and 17 bases lay between the germline ends. The germline V gene has CDR1 MNHNS and CDR2 SASEGT. The CDR3 loop reads CASTYGGAQEQFF. The CDR3 nucleotides read TGTGCCAGCACCTACGGAGGGGCTCAAGAGCAGTTCTTC.

The chain has TRBV19 and TRBJ1-5, with a weak D call TRBD1 (5 bases). CDR1 and CDR2 from the germline V gene are LNHDA and SQIVND (reference sequence). Trimming cost V 6 bases and J 7 bases, with 22 bases left between them. This CDR3 has 16 amino acids. CDR3 nucleotide sequence: TGTGCCAGTAGAATCAAGGGTACAGGAGGGCGCCAGCCCCAGCATTTT. It yields the protein CASRIKGTGGRQPQHF. The full variable domain, its missing parts supplied by reference TRBV19 and TRBJ1-5, is DGGITQSPKYLFRKEGQNVTLSCEQNLNHDAMYWYRQDPGQGLRLIYYSQIVNDFQKGDIAEGYSVSREKKESFPLTVTSAQKNPTAFYLCASRIKGTGGRQPQHFGDGTRLSIL.

This clone was counted a few times. The chain links TRBV13 to TRBJ2-1; tentatively, D is TRBD1 (5 bases). Trimming removed 6 bases from V and 12 bases from J, with 18 bases in between. The CDR3 is 13 residues long. Germline CDR1 is PRHDT and CDR2 is FYEKMQ (reference sequence). As DNA, the CDR3 is TGTGCCAGCAGTATGGGGCCCGCAGTCGGGCAGTTCTTC. Translation: CASSMGPAVGQFF.

The genes are TRBV10-3 and TRBJ2-1, with TRBD2 matching 7 bases. The CDR3 extends over 15 amino acids. V lost 3 bases to trimming and J lost 8 bases; unmatched junction nucleotides: 10. CDR1 ENHRY and CDR2 SYGVKD come from the germline V gene. This CDR3 is CAISEQTSRRDEQFF. CDR3 coding DNA: TGTGCCATCAGTGAACAGACTAGCCGGCGGGATGAGCAGTTCTTC.

Comment on this clone: Other DNA sequences within the sample encode an identical CDR3. This sequence joins TRBV27 and TRBJ2-7; 10 nucleotides line up with TRBD1. The CDR3 extends over 15 amino acids. With V trimmed by 5 bases and J by 9 bases, 13 bases remained unmatched. In germline, CDR1 is MNHEY, CDR2 SMNVEV (reference sequence). The CDR3: CASSLAGTGEGVQYF. The CDR3 DNA reads TGTGCCAGCAGTCTAGCCGGGACAGGGGAGGGCGTGCAGTACTTC.

This chain uses TRBV7-9 with TRBJ2-7; D perhaps matches TRBD1 (6 bases). Looked up from germline, CDR1 is SEHNR and CDR2 is FQNEAQ (reference sequence). V lost 1 base and J lost 7, with 8 bases in between. The CDR3 spans 12 residues. Written as DNA, the CDR3 is TGTGCCAGCAGCTTAGGGACAGTTGAGCAGTACTTC. It translates to CASSLGTVEQYF.

The rearrangement links TRBV7-9 to TRBJ1-1, with 7 positions matching TRBD1. The germline V gene encodes CDR1 SEHNR and CDR2 FQNEAQ (reference sequence). Trimming cost V 3 bases and J 7 bases; bases outside gene matches: 20. The CDR3 is made up of 18 amino acids. The CDR3 loop is CASSFPTGTVKGLVEAFF. DNA of the CDR3: TGTGCCAGCAGCTTCCCCACCGGGACAGTCAAAGGTTTGGTTGAAGCTTTCTTT.

This clone was observed a handful of times. The genes are TRBV28 and TRBJ2-7; D ambiguous. The CDR3 runs to 15 residues. Deletions cut 7 bases from V and 2 bases from J, with 18 bases between. Looked up from germline, CDR1 is MDHEN and CDR2 is SYDVKM. The CDR3 DNA sequence: TGTGCCAGCACCCCTCGATTAGAGGTTACCTACGAGCAGTACTTC. Its protein is CASTPRLEVTYEQYF.

The chain joins TRBV6-5 to TRBJ2-7, with 8 bases matching TRBD1. CDR1 and CDR2 from the germline V gene are MNHEY and SVGAGI. CDR3 length: 14 amino acids. After removal of 5 bases from V and 3 bases from J, the junction contained 6 bases not matched to a gene. CDR3 amino acids: CASSGDRGLYEQYF. CDR3 sequence (DNA): TGTGCCAGCAGTGGAGACAGGGGACTCTACGAGCAGTACTTC.

The chain is built from TRBV7-9 and TRBJ2-5; D unresolved. V was shortened by 1 base and J by 9 bases, with 9 bases between the two germline ends. Germline CDR1 and CDR2: SEHNR and FQNEAQ (reference sequence). This CDR3 region has 12 residues. The CDR3 is CASSLVEAPQYF. CDR3 in DNA: TGTGCCAGCAGCTTAGTAGAGGCCCCCCAGTACTTC.